This T cell receptor (beta chain) was identified in a study of beta chain features in type 1 diabetes. The CDR3 loop spans 15 amino acids. V shed 3 bases and J shed 1 base, with 10 bases lying between them. CDR1 and CDR2 (germline): LNHDA, SQIVND (reference sequence). Concerning this clone: Its specificity is unknown.

CD4+ naive, central memory, regulatory and stem cell-like memory cells were sorted via CD45RO/CCR7/CD25/CD127/CD95/CD27. Sorted populations all exceeded 95% purity. Study findings and constraints: Individuals with type 1 diabetes displayed fewer insertions and more deletions at VDJ junctions.

Expressed TCRB transcripts were sequenced, since all the RNA that had been isolated was reverse transcribed. Generated by immunoSEQ multiplex PCR, the TCRdb table keeps only in-frame clones and is missing some. The table has hundreds of thousands of clones, roughly 12% seen once. Specimen: naive CD4+ T cells from blood. This TCR came from a man aged 18-30 years in good health. This chain uses TRBV19 with TRBJ2-4; D not resolved. This CDR3 is CASSIQELAKNIQYF. In nucleotides, the CDR3 is TGTGCCAGTAGTATCCAGGAACTGGCCAAAAACATTCAGTACTTC.